This T cell receptor (beta chain) originates from a study of T cells in tuberculosis. Study details: T cells were selected with CD1B tetramers loaded with glucose monomycolate. Broader study findings: The TCR-beta difference was not significant; alpha differences partly reflected length.

Trimming pared 0 bases from V and 3 bases from J, leaving 11 bases between. Germline lookup yields CDR1 SGHTA and CDR2 FQGNSA. This CDR3 is 16 amino acids long. Described time point: new active TB diagnosis, blood taken before or within 7 days of starting treatment. Profiling relied on immunoSEQ multiplex PCR, and the TCRdb table lists in-frame clones only, not all of them. This table has tens of thousands of clones, more than 85% appearing once. Comments on this clone: Its antigen is unknown.

The sample was PBMCs, taken at tuberculosis diagnosis. V is TRBV7-2 and J is TRBJ1-4, with a tentative D call TRBD1 (6 bases). This TCR was sampled from an adult with tuberculosis. The CDR3 coding sequence is TGTGCCAGCAGCTTAGCGCTGGGGGCGGCTAATGAAAAACTGTTTTTT. Amino acids: CASSLALGAANEKLFF.